The following is a T cell receptor (beta chain) sequence with its context. The antigen is unknown. Measured with immunoSEQ multiplex PCR; TCRdb has only the in-frame clones, and not every one. The sample carries about 97,000 clones, 80% to 90% recorded once. This record belongs to a study of OX40 agonist ivuxolimab in advanced cancers. Study-level background: Checkpoint inhibitors had been given previously to 35% to 50% of patients. General observations from the study: On average, a greater number of expanded clones characterised CD8+ T cells relative to CD4+.

This CDR3 has 13 amino acids. Germline V gene sequence: CDR1 MRHNA, CDR2 SNTAGT. Between the trimmed V and J ends, which lost 4 bases and 4 bases, there was a span of 10 bases. This chain links TRBV6-4 with TRBJ1-1; D remains ambiguous. The source material was CD4+ or CD8+ T cells sorted from blood, sampled in a trial of the OX40 agonist ivuxolimab. The source of this sequence is an adult with an advanced solid tumor such as melanoma, head and neck, liver or kidney cancer. The CDR3 DNA sequence: TGTGCCAGCAGTGCCCAGCGAGGCACTGAAGCTTTCTTT. It codes for CASSAQRGTEAFF.